Detailed here is one T cell receptor (beta chain). Its specificity is unknown. The data originate from a study of T cell responses to AZD1222 COVID-19 vaccine. Libraries were prepared by immunoSEQ multiplex PCR; TCRdb keeps only in-frame clonotypes and omits some of them. The table records some 83,000 clones, 70% to 90% of them present only once. Notes on the study in general: Donor demographics were predominantly white British with a female majority; clonal diversity may be underestimated.

The specimen was peripheral blood, collected on day 0 of AZD1222 vaccination. The receptor's source is an adult in good health.

CDR3 DNA: TGTGCCAGCAGTTTCTGGGGCGGAACTGAAGCTTTCTTT. This sequence encodes CASSFWGGTEAFF. This sequence joins TRBV28 and TRBJ1-1; TRBD1 is a possible D gene (5 bases). Between the trimmed V and J ends, which lost 3 bases and 5 bases, there was a span of 10 bases. Germline CDR1 is MDHEN and CDR2 is SYDVKM. The CDR3 length is 13 residues. The variable domain in full, with the rest retrieved from reference TRBV28 and TRBJ1-1, is DVKVTQSSRYLVKRTGEKVFLECVQDMDHENMFWYRQDPGLGLRLIYFSYDVKMKEKGDIPEGYSVSREKKERFSLILESASTNQTSMYLCASSFWGGTEAFFGQGTRLTVV.